Below are 22 T cell receptor beta chains sequenced from a single sample in a study of T cells in Graves' hyperthyroidism and ophthalmopathy. RNA transcripts gave rise to amplified TCR beta CDR3 regions. First-round RT-PCR targeting the TCR CDR3 was performed with the HTBI primer set. Using its own MiXCR run on the multiplex PCR reads, TCRdb lists one record per CDR3 protein. The sample has 390,000 or so distinct CDR3 sequences; roughly 15% are singletons. The sample consisted of blood. These receptors all come from a man younger than 30 with Graves' ophthalmopathy.

Many counts were recorded for this clonotype. V usage is TRBV20-1 and J usage is TRBJ1-1; 8 bases are shared with TRBD1. The CDR3 length is 15 residues. Unmatched junction bases numbered 9, after V lost 3 bases and J lost 3 bases. Germline V lookup: CDR1 DFQATT, CDR2 SNEGSKA (reference sequence). CDR3 loop: CSARGPGGADTEAFF. CDR3 nucleotides: TGCAGTGCTAGGGGCCCAGGGGGCGCGGACACTGAAGCTTTCTTT.

In its sample, this clonotype was seen many times. V and J are TRBV20-1 and TRBJ2-7; D possibly corresponds to TRBD1 (6 bases). The V gene lost 3 bases and the J gene lost 3 bases, with 12 bases spanning the gap. Per the germline V gene, CDR1 is DFQATT and CDR2 is SNEGSKA (reference sequence). This CDR3 has 13 amino acids. CDR3 sequence (DNA): TGCAGTGCTAGGTCAGGGGACAACTACGAGCAGTACTTC. The encoded protein is CSARSGDNYEQYF.

This clonotype was picked up many times. This chain uses TRBV3-1 with TRBJ2-7; 7 bases map to TRBD2. V lost 2 bases, J lost 5 bases, and 6 bases stayed unmatched. CDR3 size: 14 residues. Germline CDR1 LGHDT, CDR2 YNNKEL (reference sequence). CDR3 amino acids: CASSQRASGNEQYF. CDR3 nucleotides: TGTGCCAGCAGCCAAAGGGCTAGCGGTAACGAGCAGTACTTC.

This clonotype was detected many times. The CDR3 is CASSLQGLAGRVQYF. The CDR3 DNA reads as TGTGCCAGCAGCTTGCAGGGACTAGCGGGACGGGTGCAGTACTTC. The gene calls are TRBV7-8 and TRBJ2-7; 13 nucleotides match TRBD2. CDR1 SGHVS and CDR2 FQNEAQ come from the germline V gene. This CDR3 contains 15 residues. With 3 bases clipped from V and 9 bases from J, the junction kept 8 bases outside the gene matches.

This clonotype was detected a few times. This rearrangement joins TRBV5-1 to TRBJ2-3, with TRBD2 matching over 7 bases. The germline V gene encodes CDR1 SGHRS and CDR2 YFSETQ. The CDR3 extends over 17 amino acids. V lost 0 bases to trimming and J lost 4 bases; unmatched junction nucleotides: 11. The CDR3 region has the DNA TGCGCCAGCAGCTTGGTCGTAGGCGGGGGTGGTTCAGATACGCAGTATTTT. It encodes CASSLVVGGGGSDTQYF.

V is TRBV4-1 and J is TRBJ1-1; D is possibly TRBD1 (5 bases). The CDR3 loop spans 14 amino acids. CDR1 and CDR2 (germline): MGHRA, YSYEKL. Deletions cut 5 bases from V and 1 base from J, with 11 bases between. CDR3 nucleotide sequence: TGCGCCAGCAGCACCCTACAGGCGAACACTGAAGCTTTCTTT. Translating gives CASSTLQANTEAFF.

This clonotype occurred a few times. The chain carries TRBV2 and TRBJ2-2; TRBD2 agrees at 8 bases. Germline CDR1 is SNHLY and CDR2 is FYNNEI. The CDR3 is 13 residues long. V lost 7 bases and J lost 6; bases outside the gene matches: 4. The CDR3 region is CASTGGAPGELFF. CDR3 DNA: TGTGCCAGCACCGGGGGGGCCCCCGGGGAGCTGTTTTTT.

This clonotype was observed at least ten times. The chain uses TRBV12-3 or TRBV12-4 and TRBJ1-1; a weak D match, TRBD1 (6 bases). This CDR3 comprises 14 residues. V was trimmed by 7 bases and J by 1 base, leaving 13 bases between them. The CDR3 loop is CASILRGGNTEAFF. CDR3 DNA: TGTGCCAGCATTCTAAGGGGGGGGAACACTGAAGCTTTCTTT.

In its sample, this clonotype was seen many times. The rearrangement links TRBV5-1 to TRBJ1-2; D gene unclear. With 0 bases removed from V and 4 bases from J, the gap between germline ends came to 7 bases. This CDR3 region has 13 residues. CDR1 and CDR2 from the germline V gene are SGHRS and YFSETQ. CDR3 coding DNA: TGCGCCAGCAGCTTGGAACAGCCCTATGGCTACACCTTC. Encoded protein: CASSLEQPYGYTF.

The rearrangement uses TRBV6-1 and TRBJ2-2, with D unresolved. The CDR3 length is 13 residues. Germline CDR1 is MNHNS and CDR2 is SASEGT. V lost 7 bases and J 2 bases, leaving 8 bases between the germline ends. The CDR3 here is CASIGPNTGELFF. The CDR3 region has the DNA TGTGCCAGCATAGGTCCCAACACCGGGGAGCTGTTTTTT.

This clonotype was detected many times. Its ends do not fully match the called genes, so a read error is possible. J is TRBJ1-6 and V is TRBV3-1, with D uncertain. CDR1 and CDR2 (germline): LGHDT, YNNKEL (reference sequence). The CDR3 is made up of 11 amino acids. DNA of the CDR3: TGTGCCAGCAGCGAAGAGGGACCCCTCCACTTT. The encoded protein is CASSEEGPLHF.

The sample holds many counts of this clonotype. The chain has TRBV3-1 and TRBJ1-1, with D hard to call. Germline values: CDR1 LGHDT, CDR2 YNNKEL (reference sequence). V lost 1 base and J lost 1, with 7 bases in between. This CDR3 comprises 14 residues. The CDR3 here is CASSQVEKNTEAFF. In DNA, the CDR3 is TGTGCCAGCAGCCAAGTAGAAAAGAACACTGAAGCTTTCTTT.

The sample holds many counts of this clonotype. The chain employs TRBV13 and TRBJ2-1; D unclear. Germline V gene lookup returns CDR1 PRHDT and CDR2 FYEKMQ (reference sequence). Trimming stripped 3 bases from V and 7 bases from J, with 7 bases between. The CDR3 consists of 12 residues. The CDR3: CASSLAWNEQFF. The CDR3 DNA reads TGTGCCAGCAGCTTGGCTTGGAATGAGCAGTTCTTC.

Remarks on this clonotype: This may be a read error: a much more frequent sequence differs by one nucleotide. The chain combines TRBV5-1 with TRBJ2-2; no clear D gene. CDR1 is SGHRS and CDR2 is YFSETQ in the germline V gene. The CDR3 spans 14 residues. The V end was cut by 2 bases, the J end by 5 bases, with 10 bases between. The CDR3 DNA follows: TGCGCCAGCAGCTTCGCCGTTGGGACCGGGGAGCTGTTTTTT. As protein: CASSFAVGTGELFF.

The CDR3: CASSSGPNNEQFF. The CDR3 DNA follows: TGCGCCAGCAGCTCGGGGCCGAACAATGAGCAGTTCTTC. The chain joins TRBV5-1 to TRBJ2-1, with D perhaps matching TRBD1 or TRBD2 (5 bases each). Trimming removed 3 bases at V and 5 bases at J, with 9 bases between. CDR1 SGHRS and CDR2 YFSETQ come from the germline V gene. CDR3 size: 13 residues. The variable domain in full, completed from reference TRBV5-1 and TRBJ2-1, reads KAGVTQTPRYLIKTRGQQVTLSCSPISGHRSVSWYQQTPGQGLQFLFEYFSETQRNKGNFPGRFSGRQFSNSRSEMNVSTLELGDSALYLCASSSGPNNEQFFGPGTRLTVL.

This clonotype was observed a few times. The rearrangement uses TRBV5-1 and TRBJ2-2, with 7 bases identical to TRBD1. Germline V gives CDR1 SGHRS, CDR2 YFSETQ. The CDR3 totals 14 residues. V lost 6 bases, J lost 3 bases, and 5 bases stayed unmatched. The CDR3 loop is CASKTQGDTGELFF. The CDR3 DNA reads as TGCGCCAGCAAAACCCAGGGGGACACCGGGGAGCTGTTTTTT.

The J gene is TRBJ2-5, the V gene TRBV4-1, with 7 bases fitting TRBD1. V lost 4 bases and J lost 4; bases outside the gene matches: 6. The CDR3 runs to 14 residues. Looked up from germline, CDR1 is MGHRA and CDR2 is YSYEKL. In DNA, the CDR3 is TGCGCCAGCAGCCTGACAGGGATGGGAGAGACCCAGTACTTC. Its translation is CASSLTGMGETQYF.

The chain recombines TRBV20-1 with TRBJ2-6; the D gene could be TRBD1 or TRBD2 (5 bases each). There are 14 residues in the CDR3. V shed 6 bases and J shed 2 bases, with 11 bases lying between them. Germline CDR1 is DFQATT and CDR2 is SNEGSKA (reference sequence). The CDR3 DNA reads as TGCAGTGCCGAGGGGTTAACTGGGGCCAACGTCCTGACTTTC. Translation: CSAEGLTGANVLTF.

There are many counts of this clonotype. This rearrangement joins TRBV2 to TRBJ1-2; unclear D gene. Trimming stripped 8 bases from V and 3 bases from J, with 7 bases between. The CDR3 covers 11 residues. Germline CDR1 reads SNHLY; CDR2 reads FYNNEI. The CDR3 nucleotides are TGTGCCAGCCGGCGGGACTATGGCTACACCTTC. Its translation is CASRRDYGYTF.

Ten or more counts support this clonotype. V and J are TRBV18 and TRBJ2-5; 9 bases match TRBD1. This CDR3 comprises 14 residues. J lost 4 bases, V lost 4 bases, and 4 bases had no gene match. Germline V CDR1 and CDR2: KGHSH, LQKENI. DNA of the CDR3: TGTGCCAGCTCACAAACAGGGGGCGGAGAGACCCAGTACTTC. It is translated as CASSQTGGGETQYF.

This clonotype occurred many times. The chain has TRBV5-1 and TRBJ2-7; tentative D call: TRBD2 (7 bases). V shed 2 bases and J shed 6 bases, with 18 bases lying between them. The CDR3 totals 15 residues. From germline, CDR1 is SGHRS and CDR2 YFSETQ. CDR3 bases: TGCGCCAGCAGCTTCCGGGAGGCAGGGGCGATCGAGCAGTACTTC. The encoded protein is CASSFREAGAIEQYF.

This clonotype was seen a few times. The CDR3 protein is CASSYRTGEANEKLFF. DNA for the CDR3: TGTGCCAGCAGTTATCGGACAGGGGAGGCTAATGAAAAACTGTTTTTT. V is TRBV6-5 and J is TRBJ1-4; 9 bases align to TRBD1. Germline CDR1 reads MNHEY; CDR2 reads SVGAGI. The CDR3 has 16 residues. V lost 3 bases to trimming and J lost 3 bases; unmatched junction nucleotides: 5.